This TCR beta chain was recovered during a study of T cell responses to AZD1222 COVID-19 vaccine. The CDR3 has 14 amino acids. Germline values: CDR1 LNHDA, CDR2 SQIVND (reference sequence). V lost 5 bases and J 5 bases, leaving 13 bases between the germline ends. Study-wide results and limits: CD4 TCRs linked to vaccination spanned spike, dominating at 160-218 and 743-854. Unmutated variant regions are reportedly targeted by nearly half of spike-specific TCRs. Repertoire sampling occurred only after the peak T cell response. Females outnumbered males among donors, who were mostly white British; clonal diversity was possibly underestimated.

The method was immunoSEQ multiplex PCR; TCRdb's version includes in-frame clones alone and lacks a portion of them. In the table there are 40,000 to 55,000 clones, 90% of which are singletons. A remark on this clone: Antigen unknown.

The V gene is TRBV19, the J gene TRBJ2-1, with D tentatively TRBD1 (6 bases). The sequence came from an adult who received the AZD1222 COVID-19 vaccine. This material consisted of peripheral blood, taken 28 days after the second AZD1222 dose. DNA for the CDR3: TGTGCCAGTAGTGCACAGGGTCGAAACAATGAGCAGTTCTTC. It is translated as CASSAQGRNNEQFF.